The next 6 T cell receptor beta chains were all read from a single sample in a study of cytomegalovirus exposure and HLA in healthy donors. A multiplex PCR was run with 60 Vbeta primers and 13 Jbeta primers. TCRdb's table, derived via immunoSEQ multiplex PCR, lists solely in-frame clones and lacks some. The sample lists about 150,000 clones, 73% occurring once. The specimen sequenced was PBMCs. Receptor source: a woman younger than 30 in good health and CMV-seronegative.

The sample holds a few counts of this clone. The V gene is TRBV7-8, the J gene TRBJ1-6; D is unresolved. CDR1 is SGHVS, CDR2 FQNEAQ, per germline. This CDR3 comprises 15 residues. Trimming took off 1 base at V and 3 bases at J, with 7 bases between the two ends. The CDR3 region is CASSLETYYNSPLHF. Here the CDR3 DNA reads TGTGCCAGCAGCTTAGAAACATACTATAATTCACCCCTCCACTTT.

This CDR3 reads CASRETGGKNQPQHF. The CDR3 region has the DNA TGTGCCAGCAGGGAGACAGGGGGCAAGAATCAGCCCCAGCATTTT. The chain carries TRBV6-1 and TRBJ1-5, with 10 nucleotides matching TRBD1. The CDR3 is 15 amino acids. The V gene's germline CDR1 is MNHNS and CDR2 SASEGT. V lost 6 bases and J lost 4; bases outside the gene matches: 6.

The rearrangement uses TRBV19 and TRBJ1-5; 9 nucleotides line up with TRBD1. The CDR3 runs 15 residues. The germline CDR1 and CDR2 sequences are LNHDA and SQIVND (reference sequence). The V gene end was trimmed by 5 bases and the J gene end by 4 bases; junction bases not matched to a gene: 6. The CDR3 spells CASSPRTGANQPQHF. The CDR3 bases are TGTGCCAGTAGTCCTCGGACAGGGGCGAATCAGCCCCAGCATTTT.

The chain combines TRBV27 with TRBJ1-2; 7 bases map to TRBD1. The CDR3 totals 15 residues. Germline CDR1 and CDR2: MNHEY and SMNVEV (reference sequence). J was trimmed by 1 base and V by 3 bases; bases with no gene match: 5. The chain's CDR3 is CASSFIGGVNYGYTF. As DNA, the CDR3 is TGTGCCAGCAGTTTCATAGGGGGCGTTAACTATGGCTACACCTTC.

The chain combines TRBV18 with TRBJ1-5, with D uncertain. V lost 3 bases, J lost 7 bases, and 10 bases lay in between. The CDR3 sequence is 13 residues long. Germline loops: CDR1 KGHSH, CDR2 LQKENI. The CDR3 spells CASSPPARQPQHF. Written as DNA, the CDR3 is TGTGCCAGCTCACCCCCGGCGCGGCAGCCCCAGCATTTT.

This rearrangement joins TRBV5-1 to TRBJ1-1; possible D gene TRBD1, 5 bases. The germline V gene has CDR1 SGHRS and CDR2 YFSETQ. V was shortened by 0 bases and J by 0 bases, with 9 bases between the two germline ends. The CDR3 contains 15 residues. The CDR3 coding sequence is TGCGCCAGCAGCTTGGATCCAGGGCTGAACACTGAAGCTTTCTTT. Its protein is CASSLDPGLNTEAFF.